This T cell receptor beta chain was observed in a study of CD8+ T cells in alopecia areata. Reverse transcription of extracted RNA yielded cDNA, which provided the sequencing template. Libraries were prepared by immunoSEQ multiplex PCR; TCRdb keeps only in-frame clonotypes and omits some of them. The sample records 120,000 to 150,000 clones, less than 75% being singletons. With respect to this clone: The antigen is not known.

V was clipped by 4 bases and J by 6 bases, with 13 bases between them. Germline CDR1 is MNHEY and CDR2 is SVGAGI. The CDR3 extends over 14 amino acids. Notes on the study in general: Among patients, TCR sharing was less clear than in mice, a difference possibly due in part to HLA diversity in the patient population. Compared with normal scalp, lesional scalp had higher clonality and more expanded CD8+ clones. Normal skin contains resident alphabeta T cells, and these are also sequenced in scalp samples.

Sorting separated CD4+ and CD8+ T cells out of PBMCs. The sequenced material came from CD8+ T cells sorted from blood. The chain couples TRBV6-5 to TRBJ2-1; D is ambiguous. This receptor was taken from a human donor in good health. CDR3 residues: CASSSTRFSNEQFF. CDR3 nucleotide sequence: TGTGCCAGCAGTTCTACTCGGTTTAGCAATGAGCAGTTCTTC.